This T cell receptor (beta chain) was identified during a study of T cell responses to AZD1222 COVID-19 vaccine. This clone was detected a few times. CDR1 is SGHRS and CDR2 is YFSETQ in the germline V gene. The CDR3 runs to 13 residues. Deletions cut 4 bases from V and 5 bases from J, with 13 bases between. This table comes from immunoSEQ multiplex PCR, and its TCRdb copy is limited to in-frame clones, with some not included. This table holds over 85,000 clones, about 81% found once. This clonotype was sampled from an adult who received the AZD1222 COVID-19 vaccine. The starting material was peripheral blood, obtained 28 days after the second AZD1222 dose. V and J are TRBV5-1 and TRBJ2-7, with D perhaps given as TRBD1 or TRBD2 (5 bases each). The CDR3 sequence: CASSPGRPHEQYF. In nucleotides, the CDR3 is TGCGCCAGCAGCCCGGGACGTCCCCACGAGCAGTACTTC.